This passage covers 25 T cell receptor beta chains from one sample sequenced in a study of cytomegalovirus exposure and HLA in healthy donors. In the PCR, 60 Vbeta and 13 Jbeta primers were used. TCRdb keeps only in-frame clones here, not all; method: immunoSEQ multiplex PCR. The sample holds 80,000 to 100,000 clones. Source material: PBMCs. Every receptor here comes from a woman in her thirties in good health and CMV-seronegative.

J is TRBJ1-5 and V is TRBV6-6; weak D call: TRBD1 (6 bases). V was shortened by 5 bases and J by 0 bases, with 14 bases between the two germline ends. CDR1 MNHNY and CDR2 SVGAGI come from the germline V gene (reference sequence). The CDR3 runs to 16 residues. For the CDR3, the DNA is TGTGCCAGCAGTCGGCTGGACAGTTATAGCAATCAGCCCCAGCATTTT. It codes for CASSRLDSYSNQPQHF.

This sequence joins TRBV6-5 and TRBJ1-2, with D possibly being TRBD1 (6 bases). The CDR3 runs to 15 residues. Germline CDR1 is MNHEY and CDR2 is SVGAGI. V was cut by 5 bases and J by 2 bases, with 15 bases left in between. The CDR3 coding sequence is TGTGCCAGCAGTCGTACTCTTAGGGGGAACTATGGCTACACCTTC. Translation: CASSRTLRGNYGYTF.

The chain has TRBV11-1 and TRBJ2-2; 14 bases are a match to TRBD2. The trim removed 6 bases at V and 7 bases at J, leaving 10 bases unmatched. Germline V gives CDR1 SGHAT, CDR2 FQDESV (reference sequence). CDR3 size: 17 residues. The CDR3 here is CASRAGGLAGDRGELFF. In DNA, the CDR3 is TGTGCCAGCAGGGCGGGGGGACTAGCGGGAGATCGCGGGGAGCTGTTTTTT.

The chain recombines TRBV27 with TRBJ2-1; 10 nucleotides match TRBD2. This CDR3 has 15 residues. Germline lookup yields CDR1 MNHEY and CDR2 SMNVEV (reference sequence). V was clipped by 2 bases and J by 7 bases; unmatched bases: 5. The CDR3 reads CASSLLAGEGNEQFF. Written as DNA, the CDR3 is TGTGCCAGCAGTTTACTAGCGGGAGAAGGAAATGAGCAGTTCTTC.

CDR3 residues: CASSLYRDRDTGELFF. The CDR3 coding sequence is TGTGCCAGCAGCTTATATCGGGACAGGGACACCGGGGAGCTGTTTTTT. V is TRBV11-2 and J is TRBJ2-2, with 9 bases matching TRBD1. The CDR3 totals 16 residues. From germline, CDR1 is SGHAT and CDR2 FQNNGV. J gave up 3 bases and V 2 bases, and 4 bases lay outside the gene matches.

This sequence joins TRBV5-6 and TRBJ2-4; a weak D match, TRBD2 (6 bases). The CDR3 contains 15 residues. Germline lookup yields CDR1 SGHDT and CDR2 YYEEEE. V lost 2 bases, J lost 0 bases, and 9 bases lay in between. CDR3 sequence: CASSLMGLAKNIQYF. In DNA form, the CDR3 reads TGTGCCAGCAGCTTAATGGGACTAGCCAAAAACATTCAGTACTTC.

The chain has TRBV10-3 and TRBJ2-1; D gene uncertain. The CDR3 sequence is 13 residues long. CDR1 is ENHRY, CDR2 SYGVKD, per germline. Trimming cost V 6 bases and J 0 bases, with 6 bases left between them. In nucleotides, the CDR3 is TGTGCCATCAGCCTCTACTCCTACAATGAGCAGTTCTTC. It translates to CAISLYSYNEQFF.

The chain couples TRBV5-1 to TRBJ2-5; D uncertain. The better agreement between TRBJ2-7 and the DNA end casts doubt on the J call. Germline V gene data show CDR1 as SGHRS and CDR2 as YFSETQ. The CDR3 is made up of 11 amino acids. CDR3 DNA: TGCGCCAGCAGCTCTTCCTACGAGCAGTACTTC. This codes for CASSSSYEQYF.

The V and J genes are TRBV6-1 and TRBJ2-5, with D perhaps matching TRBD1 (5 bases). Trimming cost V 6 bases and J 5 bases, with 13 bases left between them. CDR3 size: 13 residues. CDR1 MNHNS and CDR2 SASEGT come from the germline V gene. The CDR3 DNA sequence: TGTGCCAGCAGGGAGTCAGGGTTGGAGACCCAGTACTTC. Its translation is CASRESGLETQYF.

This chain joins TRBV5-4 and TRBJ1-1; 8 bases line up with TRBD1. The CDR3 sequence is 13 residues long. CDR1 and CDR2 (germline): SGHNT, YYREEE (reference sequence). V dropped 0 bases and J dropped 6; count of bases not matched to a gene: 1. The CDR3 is CASSLGQGSEAFF. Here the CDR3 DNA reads TGTGCCAGCAGCTTGGGACAGGGGTCTGAAGCTTTCTTT.

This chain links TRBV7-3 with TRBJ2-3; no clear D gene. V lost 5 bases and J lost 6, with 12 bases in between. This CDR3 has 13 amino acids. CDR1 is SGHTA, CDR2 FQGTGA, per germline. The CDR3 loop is CASSAQDGDTQYF. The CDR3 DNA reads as TGTGCCAGCAGCGCTCAGGATGGGGATACGCAGTATTTT.

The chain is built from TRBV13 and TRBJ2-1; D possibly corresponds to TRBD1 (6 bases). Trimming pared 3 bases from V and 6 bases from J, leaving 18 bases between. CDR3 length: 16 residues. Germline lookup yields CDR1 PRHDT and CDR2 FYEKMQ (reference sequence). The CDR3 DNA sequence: TGTGCCAGCAGCTTCCCTGATAGGGACATCCGCAATGAGCAGTTCTTC. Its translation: CASSFPDRDIRNEQFF.

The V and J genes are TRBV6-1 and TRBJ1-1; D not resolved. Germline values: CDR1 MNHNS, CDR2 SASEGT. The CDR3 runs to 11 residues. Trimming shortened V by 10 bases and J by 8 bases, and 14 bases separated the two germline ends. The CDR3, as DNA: TGTGCCACCGACGAAGCGGGGGAAGCTTTCTTT. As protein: CATDEAGEAFF.

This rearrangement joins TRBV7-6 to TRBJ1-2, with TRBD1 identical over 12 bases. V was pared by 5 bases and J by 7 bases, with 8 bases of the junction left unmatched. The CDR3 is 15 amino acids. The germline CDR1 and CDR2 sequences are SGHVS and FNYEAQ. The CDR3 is CASSPGTGGAVGYTF. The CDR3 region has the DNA TGTGCCAGCAGCCCCGGGACAGGGGGCGCGGTTGGCTACACCTTC. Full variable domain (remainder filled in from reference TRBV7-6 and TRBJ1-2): GAGVSQSPRYKVTKRGQDVALRCDPISGHVSLYWYRQALGQGPEFLTYFNYEAQQDKSGLPNDRFSAERPEGSISTLTIQRTEQRDSAMYRCASSPGTGGAVGYTFGSGTRLTVV.

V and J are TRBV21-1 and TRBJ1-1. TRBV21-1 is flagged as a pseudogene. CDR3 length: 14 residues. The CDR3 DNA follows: TGTGCCAGCATCTGGGGGGAGGGGGACACTGAAGCTTTCTTT. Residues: CASIWGEGDTEAFF.

The CDR3 protein is CASSLRGLDNEQFF. As DNA, the CDR3 is TGTGCCAGCAGCCTTAGAGGTCTCGACAATGAGCAGTTCTTC. J is TRBJ2-1 and V is TRBV4-2; D is ambiguous. V shed 4 bases and J shed 5 bases, with 12 bases lying between them. CDR1 is LGHNA and CDR2 is YNFKEQ in the germline V gene. The CDR3 length is 14 residues.

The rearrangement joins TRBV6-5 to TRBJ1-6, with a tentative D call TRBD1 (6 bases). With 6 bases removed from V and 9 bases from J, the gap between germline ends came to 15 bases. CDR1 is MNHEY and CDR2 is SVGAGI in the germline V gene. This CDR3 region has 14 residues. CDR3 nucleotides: TGTGCCAGCAGCCCCACAGGGTATGGTTCACCCCTCCACTTT. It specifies CASSPTGYGSPLHF.

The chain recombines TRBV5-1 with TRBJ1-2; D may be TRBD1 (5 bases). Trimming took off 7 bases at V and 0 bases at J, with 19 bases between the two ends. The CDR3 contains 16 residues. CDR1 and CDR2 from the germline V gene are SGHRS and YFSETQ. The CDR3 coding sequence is TGCGCCAGCGGAGGGGAGACGGGCGGCGCTAACTATGGCTACACCTTC. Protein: CASGGETGGANYGYTF.

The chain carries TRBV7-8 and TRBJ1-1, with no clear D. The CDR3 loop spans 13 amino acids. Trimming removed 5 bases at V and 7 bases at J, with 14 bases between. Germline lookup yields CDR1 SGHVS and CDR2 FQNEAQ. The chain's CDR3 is CASSTDQGLEAFF. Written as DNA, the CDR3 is TGTGCCAGCAGCACAGACCAAGGACTTGAAGCTTTCTTT.

The CDR3 sequence: CAIGGAGERVNNEQFF. DNA of the CDR3: TGTGCCATCGGTGGAGCGGGAGAAAGAGTGAATAATGAGCAGTTCTTC. The chain has TRBV10-3 and TRBJ2-1; 8 bases map to TRBD2. Germline trimming cut 8 bases from V and 7 bases from J; bases unmatched to any gene: 16. Germline CDR1 and CDR2: ENHRY and SYGVKD. This CDR3 contains 16 residues.

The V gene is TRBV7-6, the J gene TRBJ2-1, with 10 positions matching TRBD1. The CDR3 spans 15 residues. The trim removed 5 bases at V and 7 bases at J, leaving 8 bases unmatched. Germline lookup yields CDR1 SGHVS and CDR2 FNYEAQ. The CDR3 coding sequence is TGTGCCAGCAGCGTTGGAGGGACAGGGGTAAATGAGCAGTTCTTC. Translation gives CASSVGGTGVNEQFF.

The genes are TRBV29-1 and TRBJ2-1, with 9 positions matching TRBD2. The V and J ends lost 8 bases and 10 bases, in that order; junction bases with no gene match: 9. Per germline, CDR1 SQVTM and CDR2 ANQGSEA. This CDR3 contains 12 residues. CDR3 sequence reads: CSSLSGSEEQFF. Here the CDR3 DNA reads TGCAGCTCACTTAGCGGGAGTGAGGAGCAGTTCTTC.

DNA of the CDR3: TGTGCCAGCAGCGCTCGGACAGGAATCGGGGAGCTGTTTTTT. Translated: CASSARTGIGELFF. V and J are TRBV9 and TRBJ2-2, with TRBD1 matching 7 bases. The trim removed 3 bases at V and 7 bases at J, leaving 6 bases unmatched. This CDR3 spans 14 amino acids. Per germline, CDR1 SGDLS and CDR2 YYNGEE.

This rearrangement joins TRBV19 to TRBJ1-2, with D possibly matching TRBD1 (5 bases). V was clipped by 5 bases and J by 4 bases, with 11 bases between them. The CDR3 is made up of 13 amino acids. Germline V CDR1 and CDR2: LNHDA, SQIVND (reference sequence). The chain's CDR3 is CASSRQGTYGYTF. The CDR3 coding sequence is TGTGCCAGTAGTCGGCAGGGAACCTATGGCTACACCTTC.

CDR3 DNA sequence: TGTGCCAGCAGCGGGGGACTTTACTACGAGCAGTACTTC. Translating it yields CASSGGLYYEQYF. The J gene is TRBJ2-7, the V gene TRBV9, with D perhaps TRBD2 (6 bases). The CDR3 spans 13 residues. Trimming pared 3 bases from V and 3 bases from J, leaving 10 bases between. Looked up from germline, CDR1 is SGDLS and CDR2 is YYNGEE.